This TCR beta chain was sequenced during a study of blood T cell repertoires in COVID-19. The CDR3 has 14 residues. V was clipped by 1 base and J by 11 bases; unmatched bases: 7. Per germline, CDR1 SGHRS and CDR2 YFSETQ. Sequencing used immunoSEQ multiplex PCR; TCRdb keeps in-frame clones, though not all of them. The data hold over 100,000 clones, with around 89% observed a single time. The specimen was peripheral blood. The TCR was taken from a man between 60 and 75 years old with COVID-19, enrolled during active disease. The chain has TRBV5-1 and TRBJ1-2, with 11 bases lining up with TRBD1. The CDR3 nucleotides read TGCGCCAGCAGCTTGCGGACAGGGGGCAAAGAATACACCTTC. Amino acid sequence: CASSLRTGGKEYTF. Based on the CDR3 plus reference TRBV5-1 and TRBJ1-2, the full variable domain is KAGVTQTPRYLIKTRGQQVTLSCSPISGHRSVSWYQQTPGQGLQFLFEYFSETQRNKGNFPGRFSGRQFSNSRSEMNVSTLELGDSALYLCASSLRTGGKEYTFGSGTRLTVV.